A single sample gave rise to the 26 T cell receptor beta chains below, sequenced in a study of monozygotic twins with inflammatory bowel disease (dated by TCRdb to between 2019 and 2020). Library preparation employed 5' RACE. The instrument given in TCRdb is Illumina HiSeq 2500. TCRdb reprocessed the reads, and each CDR3 protein sequence is entered once, without DNA. The data table for this sample lists roughly 200,000 distinct CDR3 sequences. Together, the top ten hold less than 2% of the sample. Material: blood. The receptors were gathered from a human donor with ulcerative colitis or Crohn's disease, or a healthy co-twin of an affected twin (not recorded which).

V is TRBV10-3 and J is TRBJ1-5. This CDR3 contains 13 residues. Germline CDR1 reads ENHRY; CDR2 reads SYGVKD. The CDR3 sequence is CAISESTEVPQHF.

CDR3 protein: CASSVSGFLGEKLFF. The chain employs TRBV27 and TRBJ1-4. This CDR3 has 15 residues. CDR1 and CDR2 (germline): MNHEY, SMNVEV (reference sequence).

The V and J genes are TRBV9 and TRBJ2-1. This CDR3 is 13 amino acids long. Germline loops: CDR1 SGDLS, CDR2 YYNGEE. The CDR3 region is CASSVQEHNEQFF.

The J gene is TRBJ2-3, the V gene TRBV3-1; TCRdb lists TRBD2, though no DNA is available to test this call. The CDR3 is made up of 15 amino acids. CDR1 and CDR2 from the germline V gene are LGHDT and YNNKEL (reference sequence). CDR3 amino acids: CASSPRGGPTDTQYF.

V gene TRBV24-1 combines with J gene TRBJ2-1. This CDR3 has 13 residues. CDR1 and CDR2 (germline): KGHDR, SFDVKD. The CDR3 spells CATSDLPQNEQFF.

This chain joins TRBV20-1 and TRBJ2-3; TCRdb names TRBD2, which stays unverified in the absence of DNA. The CDR3 has 13 residues. Germline V gene data show CDR1 as DFQATT and CDR2 as SNEGSKA (reference sequence). This chain's CDR3 is CSAPPSKADTQYF.

The chain carries TRBV7-6 and TRBJ1-1; TCRdb's D call of TRBD1 is untestable without DNA. Germline CDR1 reads SGHVS; CDR2 reads FNYEAQ. CDR3 length equals 16 residues. CDR3 residues: CASSSSSHRGNTEAFF. Filled out from reference TRBV7-6 and TRBJ1-1, the complete variable domain reads GAGVSQSPRYKVTKRGQDVALRCDPISGHVSLYWYRQALGQGPEFLTYFNYEAQQDKSGLPNDRFSAERPEGSISTLTIQRTEQRDSAMYRCASSSSSHRGNTEAFFGQGTRLTVV.

The chain uses TRBV15 and TRBJ2-7; absent DNA, TCRdb's TRBD2 call cannot be checked. The CDR3 is 14 amino acids. Germline values: CDR1 LNHNV, CDR2 YYDKDF (reference sequence). The CDR3 loop reads CATSRSGTGYEQYF.

The rearrangement uses TRBV28 and TRBJ2-3; TCRdb's D gene call, TRBD2, goes unchecked for lack of DNA. This CDR3 has 16 amino acids. CDR1 is MDHEN, CDR2 SYDVKM, per germline. CDR3 sequence: CASMGSDGGSTDTQYF.

The chain links TRBV7-9 to TRBJ1-2; TCRdb's D gene call, TRBD1, goes unchecked for lack of DNA. Germline V gene sequence: CDR1 SEHNR, CDR2 FQNEAQ (reference sequence). This CDR3 comprises 15 residues. Here the CDR3 reads CASSSPDGGGYGYTF.

The genes are TRBV5-1 and TRBJ2-1; TCRdb indicates TRBD1, and absent DNA this call remains unverified. This CDR3 region has 13 residues. CDR1 is SGHRS and CDR2 is YFSETQ in the germline V gene. This CDR3 reads CASSLGDNNHQFF.

The rearrangement joins TRBV5-1 to TRBJ2-5; TCRdb designates TRBD2, a call that cannot be tested without DNA. CDR3 length equals 18 residues. Germline assignment: CDR1 SGHRS and CDR2 YFSETQ. CDR3 amino acids: CASSLSTSGANYKETQYF.

The chain links TRBV28 to TRBJ2-2. Germline values: CDR1 MDHEN, CDR2 SYDVKM. The CDR3 is 12 amino acids. This chain's CDR3 is CASGKLRGELFF.

The chain is built from TRBV5-1 and TRBJ2-3; lacking DNA, the TRBD2 call made by TCRdb goes unchecked. The CDR3 consists of 14 residues. Looked up from germline, CDR1 is SGHRS and CDR2 is YFSETQ. The CDR3: CASSSGEGGDTQYF.

The chain employs TRBV9 and TRBJ1-3; TCRdb selects TRBD1, and the lack of DNA leaves this call unchecked. The CDR3 is made up of 16 amino acids. In germline, CDR1 is SGDLS, CDR2 YYNGEE. This chain's CDR3 is CASSVAGPGMADTIYF.

The rearrangement joins TRBV20-1 to TRBJ2-7; TCRdb names TRBD1, which stays unverified in the absence of DNA. The length of the CDR3 is 15 residues. The germline gives CDR1 DFQATT, CDR2 SNEGSKA (reference sequence). The chain's CDR3 is CSARPTGAFWYEQYF.

V usage is TRBV15 and J usage is TRBJ1-2. The CDR3 is 16 amino acids. Germline CDR1 reads LNHNV; CDR2 reads YYDKDF (reference sequence). This chain's CDR3 is CATSREGSSANYGYTF.

V and J are TRBV5-3 and TRBJ2-5; the TRBD2 assignment by TCRdb is unverifiable without DNA. TRBV5-3 is placed among ORFs of uncertain function. The CDR3 spans 15 residues. The CDR3 here is CARVEKRGTRETQYF.

CDR3 in amino acids: CASSTTPGGGETQYF. V is TRBV6-1 and J is TRBJ2-5; TCRdb outputs TRBD1, but without DNA this stays unchecked. The germline CDR1 and CDR2 sequences are MNHNS and SASEGT. This CDR3 is built from 15 residues.

The chain employs TRBV24-1 and TRBJ1-5; TCRdb designates TRBD1, a call that cannot be tested without DNA. Germline-derived CDR1 and CDR2 are KGHDR and SFDVKD. This CDR3 contains 14 residues. The CDR3 region is CATALGTSSQPQHF.

V and J are TRBV7-9 and TRBJ2-1; the D gene TCRdb calls, TRBD2, cannot be checked with no DNA. The germline V gene encodes CDR1 SEHNR and CDR2 FQNEAQ (reference sequence). The CDR3 has 15 amino acids. CDR3 sequence reads: CASSLPGKLDNVQFF.

V gene TRBV12-3 or TRBV12-4 combines with J gene TRBJ1-3. The CDR3 spans 13 residues. The CDR3 sequence is CASRRGPGNTIYF.

The chain uses TRBV16 and TRBJ1-2. The V gene's germline CDR1 is KGHSY and CDR2 FQNENV. This CDR3 region has 13 residues. This CDR3 reads CASSQSSGGGYTF.

V usage is TRBV20-1 and J usage is TRBJ2-3; TCRdb gives TRBD2 as the D gene, but with no DNA this cannot be confirmed. CDR3 length: 14 residues. In germline, CDR1 is DFQATT, CDR2 SNEGSKA (reference sequence). The CDR3: CSAPRGGSTDTQYF.

This chain joins TRBV20-1 and TRBJ1-5; lacking DNA, the TRBD1 call made by TCRdb goes unchecked. The length of the CDR3 is 15 residues. Germline-derived CDR1 and CDR2 are DFQATT and SNEGSKA (reference sequence). The CDR3 protein is CSARDRTGGGQPQHF.

The gene calls are TRBV2 and TRBJ2-7; TCRdb picks TRBD1, but there is no DNA to check that call. The CDR3 covers 16 residues. Looked up from germline, CDR1 is SNHLY and CDR2 is FYNNEI. CDR3 sequence: CASSETGFSSYYEQYF.